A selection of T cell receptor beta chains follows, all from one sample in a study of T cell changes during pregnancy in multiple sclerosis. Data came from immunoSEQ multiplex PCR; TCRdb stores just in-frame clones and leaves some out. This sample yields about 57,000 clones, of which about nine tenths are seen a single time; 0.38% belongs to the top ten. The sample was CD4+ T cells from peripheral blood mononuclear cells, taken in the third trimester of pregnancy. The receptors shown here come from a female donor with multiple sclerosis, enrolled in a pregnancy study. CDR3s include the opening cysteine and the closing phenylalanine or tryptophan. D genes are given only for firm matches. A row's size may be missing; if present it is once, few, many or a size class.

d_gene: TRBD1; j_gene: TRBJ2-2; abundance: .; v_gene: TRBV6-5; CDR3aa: CASSFTGGSTGELFF; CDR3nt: TGTGCCAGCAGTTTCACAGGGGGTTCAACCGGGGAGCTGTTTTTT
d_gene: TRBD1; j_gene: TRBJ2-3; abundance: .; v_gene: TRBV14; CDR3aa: CASSQDLTGTGAGDTQYF; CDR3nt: TGTGCCAGCAGCCAAGATCTAACCGGGACAGGGGCTGGAGATACGCAGTATTTT
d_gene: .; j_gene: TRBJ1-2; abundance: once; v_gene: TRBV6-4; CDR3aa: CASSGTGSNYGYTF; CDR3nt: TGTGCCAGCAGTGGTACAGGGTCTAACTATGGCTACACCTTC
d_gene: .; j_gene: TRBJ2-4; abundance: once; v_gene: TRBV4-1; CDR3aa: CASSQDLGQGVVQYF; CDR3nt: TGCGCCAGCAGCCAAGACCTGGGGCAGGGCGTCGTTCAGTACTTC
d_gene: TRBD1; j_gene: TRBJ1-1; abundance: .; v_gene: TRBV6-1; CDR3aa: CASNDRGKGTEAFF; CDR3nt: TGTGCCAGCAATGACAGGGGGAAAGGCACTGAAGCTTTCTTT
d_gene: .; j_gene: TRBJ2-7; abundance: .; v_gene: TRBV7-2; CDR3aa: CASSLIGGSSYEQYF; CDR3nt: TGTGCCAGCAGCTTAATCGGAGGAAGCTCCTACGAGCAGTACTTC
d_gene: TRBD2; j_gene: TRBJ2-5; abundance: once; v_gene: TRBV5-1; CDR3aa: CASSPVAGAKETQYF; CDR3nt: TGCGCCAGCAGCCCCGTAGCGGGAGCAAAAGAGACCCAGTACTTC
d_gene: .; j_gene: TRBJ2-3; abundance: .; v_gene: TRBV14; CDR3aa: CASSLPGKTSTDTQYF; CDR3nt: TGTGCCAGCAGCCTTCCAGGGAAAACTAGCACAGATACGCAGTATTTT
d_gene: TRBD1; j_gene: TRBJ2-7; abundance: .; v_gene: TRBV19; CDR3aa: CASSTTGASYEQYF; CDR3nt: TGTGCCAGTAGTACGACAGGGGCCTCCTACGAGCAGTACTTC
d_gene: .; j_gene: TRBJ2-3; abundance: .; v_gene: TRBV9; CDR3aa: CASTKGFPTDTQYF; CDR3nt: TGTGCCAGCACCAAGGGGTTTCCAACAGATACGCAGTATTTT
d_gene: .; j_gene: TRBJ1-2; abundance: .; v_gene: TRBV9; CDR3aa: CASSPALDRKTYGYTF; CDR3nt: TGTGCCAGCAGCCCCGCCCTGGACAGAAAGACTTATGGCTACACCTTC
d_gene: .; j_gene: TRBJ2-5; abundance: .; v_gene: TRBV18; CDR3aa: CASSPSTVGETQYF; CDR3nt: TGTGCCAGCTCACCGAGTACAGTGGGAGAGACCCAGTACTTC
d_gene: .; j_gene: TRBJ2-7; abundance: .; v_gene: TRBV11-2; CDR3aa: CASSLSTDRRVEQYF; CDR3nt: TGTGCCAGCAGCTTATCGACAGACCGGCGCGTCGAGCAGTACTTC
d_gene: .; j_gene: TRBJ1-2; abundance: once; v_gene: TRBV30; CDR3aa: CAWSPLSGLGGYTF; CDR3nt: TGTGCCTGGAGTCCCCTCTCAGGGTTGGGTGGCTACACCTTC
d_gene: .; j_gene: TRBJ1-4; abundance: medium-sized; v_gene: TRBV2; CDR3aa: CASSRGLTNEKLFF; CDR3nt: TGTGCCAGCAGTCGTGGACTAACTAATGAAAAACTGTTTTTT
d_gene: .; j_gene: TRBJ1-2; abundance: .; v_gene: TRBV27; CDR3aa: CASSFNRDNYGYTF; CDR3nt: TGTGCCAGCAGTTTTAACAGGGACAACTATGGCTACACCTTC
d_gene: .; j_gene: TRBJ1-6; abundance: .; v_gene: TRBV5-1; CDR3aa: CASSFARGSPLHF; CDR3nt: TGCGCCAGCAGCTTTGCCAGGGGCTCACCCCTCCACTTT
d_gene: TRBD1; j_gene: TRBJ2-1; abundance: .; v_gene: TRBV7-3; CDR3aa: CASSLTRQGFYNEQFF; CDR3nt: TGTGCCAGCAGCTTAACGCGACAGGGCTTCTACAATGAGCAGTTCTTC
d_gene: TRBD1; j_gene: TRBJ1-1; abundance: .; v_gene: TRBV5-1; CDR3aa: CASSAGTGNTEAFF; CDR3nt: TGCGCCAGCAGCGCCGGGACAGGGAACACTGAAGCTTTCTTT
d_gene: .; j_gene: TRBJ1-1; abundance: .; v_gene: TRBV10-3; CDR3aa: CAISDRGGTEAFF; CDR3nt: TGTGCCATCAGTGACAGAGGAGGCACTGAAGCTTTCTTT
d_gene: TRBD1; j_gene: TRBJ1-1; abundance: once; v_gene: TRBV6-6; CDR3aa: CASSSGQGLRNTEAFF; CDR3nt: TGTGCCAGCAGCTCGGGACAGGGGCTTAGGAACACTGAAGCTTTCTTT
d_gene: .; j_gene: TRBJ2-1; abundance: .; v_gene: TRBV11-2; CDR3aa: CASSDQLAGASEQFF; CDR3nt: TGTGCCAGCAGCGATCAACTAGCAGGTGCATCTGAGCAGTTCTTC
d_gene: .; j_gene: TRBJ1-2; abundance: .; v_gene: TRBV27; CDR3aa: CASSFRGPNYGYTF; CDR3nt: TGTGCCAGCAGTTTCAGGGGCCCTAACTATGGCTACACCTTC
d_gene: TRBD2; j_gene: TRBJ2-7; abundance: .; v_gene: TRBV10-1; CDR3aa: CASSDSGNYEQYF; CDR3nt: TGCGCCAGCAGTGATAGCGGGAACTACGAGCAGTACTTC
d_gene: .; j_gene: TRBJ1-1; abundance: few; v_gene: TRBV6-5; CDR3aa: CASGRGLIMNTEAFF; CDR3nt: TGTGCCAGCGGGAGGGGCTTGATCATGAACACTGAAGCTTTCTTT
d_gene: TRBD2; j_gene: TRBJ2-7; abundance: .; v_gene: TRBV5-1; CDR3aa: CASSLAGLAGPLSYEQYF; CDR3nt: TGCGCCAGCAGCTTGGCCGGGCTAGCGGGCCCGTTATCCTACGAGCAGTACTTC
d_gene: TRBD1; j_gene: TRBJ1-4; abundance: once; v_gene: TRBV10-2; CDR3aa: CASSGQGGTNEKLFF; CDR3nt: TGCGCCAGCAGTGGACAGGGAGGAACTAATGAAAAACTGTTTTTT
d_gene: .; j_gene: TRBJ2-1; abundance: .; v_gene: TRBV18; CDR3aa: CASSATGGVNNEQFF; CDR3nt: TGTGCCAGCTCGGCAACAGGGGGGGTAAACAATGAGCAGTTCTTC
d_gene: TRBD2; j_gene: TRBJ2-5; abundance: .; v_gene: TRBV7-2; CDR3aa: CASSHLSGGPQETQYF; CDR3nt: TGTGCCAGCAGCCACCTTAGCGGGGGCCCTCAAGAGACCCAGTACTTC
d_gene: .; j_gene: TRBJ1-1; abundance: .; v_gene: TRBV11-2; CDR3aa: CASSLQVGSTEAFF; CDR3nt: TGTGCCAGCAGCTTACAGGTTGGTAGCACTGAAGCTTTCTTT
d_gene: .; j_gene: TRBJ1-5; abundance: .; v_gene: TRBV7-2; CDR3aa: CASSLSGGQVGSRPQHF; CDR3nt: TGTGCCAGCAGCTTATCCGGGGGGCAGGTGGGTTCGAGGCCCCAGCATTTT
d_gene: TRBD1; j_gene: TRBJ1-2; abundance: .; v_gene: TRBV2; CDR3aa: CASSKTGYGYTF; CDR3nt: TGTGCCAGCAGCAAGACAGGGTATGGCTACACCTTC
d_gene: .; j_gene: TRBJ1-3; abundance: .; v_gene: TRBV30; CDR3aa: CAWLLHGVRSGNTIYF; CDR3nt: TGTGCCTGGCTCCTCCACGGAGTTCGCTCTGGAAACACCATATATTTT
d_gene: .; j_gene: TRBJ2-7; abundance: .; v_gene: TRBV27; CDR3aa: CASSFPGQYEQYF; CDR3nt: TGTGCCAGCAGTTTCCCTGGACAGTACGAGCAGTACTTC
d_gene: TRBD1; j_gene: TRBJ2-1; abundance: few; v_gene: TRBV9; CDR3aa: CASSETAQQGEQFF; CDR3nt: TGTGCCAGCAGCGAGACGGCACAACAGGGGGAGCAGTTCTTC
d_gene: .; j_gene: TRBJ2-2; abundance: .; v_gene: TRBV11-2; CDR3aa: CASSLERTANTGELFF; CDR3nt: TGTGCCAGCAGCTTAGAACGGACAGCGAACACCGGGGAGCTGTTTTTT
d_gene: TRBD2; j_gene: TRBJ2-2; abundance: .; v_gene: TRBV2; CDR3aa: CASVLAGVGTGELFF; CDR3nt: TGTGCCAGTGTGCTAGCGGGAGTAGGAACCGGGGAGCTGTTTTTT
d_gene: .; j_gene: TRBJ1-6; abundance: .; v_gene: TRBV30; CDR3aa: CAGRSYNSPLHF; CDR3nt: TGTGCTGGGAGGTCCTATAATTCACCCCTCCACTTT
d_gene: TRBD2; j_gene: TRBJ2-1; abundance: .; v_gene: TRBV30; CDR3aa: CAWSRLAGRNEQFF; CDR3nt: TGTGCCTGGAGTCGGCTAGCGGGGCGGAATGAGCAGTTCTTC
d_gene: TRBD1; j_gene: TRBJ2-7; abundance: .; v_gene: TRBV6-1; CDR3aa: CASSQGQGRNEQYF; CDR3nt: TGTGCCAGCAGTCAAGGACAGGGTAGAAACGAGCAGTACTTC
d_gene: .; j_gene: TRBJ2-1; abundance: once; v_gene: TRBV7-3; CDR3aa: CASSLAGSRSYNEQFF; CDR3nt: TGTGCCAGCAGCTTAGCAGGGTCGAGGTCCTACAATGAGCAGTTCTTC
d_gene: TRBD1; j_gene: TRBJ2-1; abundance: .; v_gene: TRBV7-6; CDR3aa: CASSLGQEDDEQFF; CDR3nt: TGTGCCAGCAGCCTGGGACAGGAGGACGATGAGCAGTTCTTC
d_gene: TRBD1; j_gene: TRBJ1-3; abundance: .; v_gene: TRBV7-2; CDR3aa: CASSYAQGASGNTIYF; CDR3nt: TGTGCCAGCAGCTACGCGCAGGGGGCTAGTGGAAACACCATATATTTT
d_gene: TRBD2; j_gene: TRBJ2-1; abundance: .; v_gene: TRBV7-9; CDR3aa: CASSRLATRRNEQFF; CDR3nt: TGTGCCAGCAGCCGACTAGCCACGCGTCGCAATGAGCAGTTCTTC
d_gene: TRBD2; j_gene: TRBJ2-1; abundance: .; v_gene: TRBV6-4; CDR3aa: CASSDELAGYNEQFF; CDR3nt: TGTGCCAGCAGTGACGAACTAGCGGGATACAATGAGCAGTTCTTC
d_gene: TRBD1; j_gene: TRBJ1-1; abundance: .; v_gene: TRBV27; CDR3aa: CASSRNRGTEAFF; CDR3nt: TGTGCCAGCAGTCGAAACAGGGGAACTGAAGCTTTCTTT
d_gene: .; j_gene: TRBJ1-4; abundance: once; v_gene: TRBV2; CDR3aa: CASRQDGNEKLFF; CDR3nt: TGTGCCAGCAGACAGGACGGTAATGAAAAACTGTTTTTT
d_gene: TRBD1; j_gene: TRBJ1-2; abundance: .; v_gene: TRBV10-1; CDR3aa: CASSAETGNNYGYTF; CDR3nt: TGCGCCAGCAGTGCTGAGACAGGGAACAACTATGGCTACACCTTC
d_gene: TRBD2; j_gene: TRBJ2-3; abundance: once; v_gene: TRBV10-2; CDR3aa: CASHPRTGGFTDTQYF; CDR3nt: TGCGCCAGCCACCCACGAACGGGGGGATTCACAGATACGCAGTATTTT
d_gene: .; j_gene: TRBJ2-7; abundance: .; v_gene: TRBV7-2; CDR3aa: CASSLEARGVYEQYF; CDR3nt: TGTGCCAGCAGCTTAGAGGCCAGGGGGGTCTACGAGCAGTACTTC
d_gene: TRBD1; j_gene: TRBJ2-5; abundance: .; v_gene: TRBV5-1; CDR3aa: CASSLAGQGVETQYF; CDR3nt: TGCGCCAGCAGCTTGGCAGGACAGGGAGTCGAGACCCAGTACTTC
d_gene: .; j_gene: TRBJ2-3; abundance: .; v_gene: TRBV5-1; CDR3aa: CASSFFGAGDTQYF; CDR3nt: TGCGCCAGCAGCTTTTTCGGGGCGGGGGATACGCAGTATTTT
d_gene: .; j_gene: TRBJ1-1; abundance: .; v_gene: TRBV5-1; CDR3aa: CASSLARGVTEAFF; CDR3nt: TGCGCCAGCAGCTTGGCCCGGGGGGTGACTGAAGCTTTCTTT
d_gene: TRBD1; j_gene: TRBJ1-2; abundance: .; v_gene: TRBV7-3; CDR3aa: CASSPRTGPNYGYTF; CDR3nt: TGTGCCAGCAGCCCACGGACAGGTCCTAACTATGGCTACACCTTC
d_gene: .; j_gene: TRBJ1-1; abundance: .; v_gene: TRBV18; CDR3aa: CASSPPGQNTEAFF; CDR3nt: TGTGCCAGCTCACCACCGGGACAGAACACTGAAGCTTTCTTT